This entry features one T cell receptor (beta chain) sequence. This table comes from immunoSEQ multiplex PCR, and its TCRdb copy is limited to in-frame clones, with some not included. The sample lists about 120,000 clones, approximately 81% occurring once. The sample originates from a study of blood T cell repertoires in COVID-19. Material for sequencing was peripheral blood. The sequence was collected from a man in his forties with active or convalescent COVID-19.

This CDR3 reads CAWSRTSSGRAAEQFF. The CDR3 DNA reads as TGTGCCTGGAGTCGGACTAGTAGCGGGAGGGCCGCTGAGCAGTTCTTC. The rearrangement joins TRBV30 to TRBJ2-1; TRBD2 agrees at 11 bases. V shed 2 bases and J 9 bases; nucleotides not matched to a gene: 12. The CDR3 is made up of 16 amino acids. Germline CDR1 reads GTSNPN; CDR2 reads SVGIG (reference sequence).